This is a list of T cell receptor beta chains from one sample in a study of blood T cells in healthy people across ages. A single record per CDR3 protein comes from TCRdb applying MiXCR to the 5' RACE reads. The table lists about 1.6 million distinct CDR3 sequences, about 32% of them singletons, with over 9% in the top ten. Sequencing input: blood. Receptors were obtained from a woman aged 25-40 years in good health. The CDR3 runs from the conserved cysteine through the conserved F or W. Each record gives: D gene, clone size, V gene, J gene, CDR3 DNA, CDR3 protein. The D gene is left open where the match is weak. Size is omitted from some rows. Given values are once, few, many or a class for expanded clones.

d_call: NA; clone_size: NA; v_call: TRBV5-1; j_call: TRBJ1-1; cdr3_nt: TGCGCCAGCAGCTTTGACAGCGACACTGAAGTTTTCTTT; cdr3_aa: CASSFDSDTEVFF
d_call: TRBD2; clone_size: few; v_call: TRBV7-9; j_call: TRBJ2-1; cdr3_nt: TGTGCCAGCAGCATCCGGGACTACAAAGAGCAGTTCTTC; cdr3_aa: CASSIRDYKEQFF
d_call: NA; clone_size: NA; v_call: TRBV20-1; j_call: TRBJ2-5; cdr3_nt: TGCAGTGCTAGTGTTCTAACAGGGAAAGAGACCCAGTACTTC; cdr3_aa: CSASVLTGKETQYF
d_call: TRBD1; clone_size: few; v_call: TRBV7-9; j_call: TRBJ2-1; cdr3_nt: TGTGCCAGCAGCTTCGGGACAGGGATGTACAATGAGCAGTTCTTC; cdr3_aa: CASSFGTGMYNEQFF
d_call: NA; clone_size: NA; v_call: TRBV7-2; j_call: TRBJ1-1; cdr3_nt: TGTGCCAGCAGCTTAGCGCGCGTCGCTTTCTTT; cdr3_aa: CASSLARVAFF
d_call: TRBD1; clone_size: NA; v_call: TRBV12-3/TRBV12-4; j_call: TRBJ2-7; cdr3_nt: TGTGTCAGCAGCGCACAGGGGGCTTACGAGCAGTACTTC; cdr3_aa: CVSSAQGAYEQYF
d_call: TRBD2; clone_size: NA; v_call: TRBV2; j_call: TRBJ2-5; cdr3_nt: TGTGCCAGCACCCGGTCGGCTAGCGGGTGGGAGACCCAGTACTTC; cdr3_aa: CASTRSASGWETQYF
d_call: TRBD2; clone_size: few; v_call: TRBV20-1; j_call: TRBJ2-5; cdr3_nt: TGCAGTGCTCTCAGGACTAGCAAGGAGACCCAGTACTTC; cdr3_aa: CSALRTSKETQYF
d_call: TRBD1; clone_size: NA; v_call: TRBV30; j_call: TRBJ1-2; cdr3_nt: TGTGCCTGGAGCGAGACAGGGGTAGAGGGCTACATCTTC; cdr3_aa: CAWSETGVEGYIF
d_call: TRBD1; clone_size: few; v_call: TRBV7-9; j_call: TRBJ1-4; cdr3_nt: TGTGCCAGCAGCCCCGTTGGAGGGGGCGGTGAAAAACTGTTTTTT; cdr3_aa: CASSPVGGGGEKLFF
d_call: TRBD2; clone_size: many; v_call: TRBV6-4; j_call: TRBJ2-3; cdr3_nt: TGTGCTACCGGACTAGCGGGGACAGATACGCAGTATTTT; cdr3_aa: CATGLAGTDTQYF